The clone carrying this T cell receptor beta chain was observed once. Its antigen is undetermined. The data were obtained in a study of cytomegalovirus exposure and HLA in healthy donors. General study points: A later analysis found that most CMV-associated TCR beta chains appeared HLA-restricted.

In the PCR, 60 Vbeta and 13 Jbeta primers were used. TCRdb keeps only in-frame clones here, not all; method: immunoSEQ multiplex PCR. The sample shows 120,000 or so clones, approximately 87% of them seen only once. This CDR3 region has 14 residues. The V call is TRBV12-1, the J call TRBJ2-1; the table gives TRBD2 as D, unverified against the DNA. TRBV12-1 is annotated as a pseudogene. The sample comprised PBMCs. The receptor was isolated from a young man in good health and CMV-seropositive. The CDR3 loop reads CASNLGGRDNEQFF. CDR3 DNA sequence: TGTGCCAGCAACTTGGGGGGGCGCGACAATGAGCAGTTCTTC.